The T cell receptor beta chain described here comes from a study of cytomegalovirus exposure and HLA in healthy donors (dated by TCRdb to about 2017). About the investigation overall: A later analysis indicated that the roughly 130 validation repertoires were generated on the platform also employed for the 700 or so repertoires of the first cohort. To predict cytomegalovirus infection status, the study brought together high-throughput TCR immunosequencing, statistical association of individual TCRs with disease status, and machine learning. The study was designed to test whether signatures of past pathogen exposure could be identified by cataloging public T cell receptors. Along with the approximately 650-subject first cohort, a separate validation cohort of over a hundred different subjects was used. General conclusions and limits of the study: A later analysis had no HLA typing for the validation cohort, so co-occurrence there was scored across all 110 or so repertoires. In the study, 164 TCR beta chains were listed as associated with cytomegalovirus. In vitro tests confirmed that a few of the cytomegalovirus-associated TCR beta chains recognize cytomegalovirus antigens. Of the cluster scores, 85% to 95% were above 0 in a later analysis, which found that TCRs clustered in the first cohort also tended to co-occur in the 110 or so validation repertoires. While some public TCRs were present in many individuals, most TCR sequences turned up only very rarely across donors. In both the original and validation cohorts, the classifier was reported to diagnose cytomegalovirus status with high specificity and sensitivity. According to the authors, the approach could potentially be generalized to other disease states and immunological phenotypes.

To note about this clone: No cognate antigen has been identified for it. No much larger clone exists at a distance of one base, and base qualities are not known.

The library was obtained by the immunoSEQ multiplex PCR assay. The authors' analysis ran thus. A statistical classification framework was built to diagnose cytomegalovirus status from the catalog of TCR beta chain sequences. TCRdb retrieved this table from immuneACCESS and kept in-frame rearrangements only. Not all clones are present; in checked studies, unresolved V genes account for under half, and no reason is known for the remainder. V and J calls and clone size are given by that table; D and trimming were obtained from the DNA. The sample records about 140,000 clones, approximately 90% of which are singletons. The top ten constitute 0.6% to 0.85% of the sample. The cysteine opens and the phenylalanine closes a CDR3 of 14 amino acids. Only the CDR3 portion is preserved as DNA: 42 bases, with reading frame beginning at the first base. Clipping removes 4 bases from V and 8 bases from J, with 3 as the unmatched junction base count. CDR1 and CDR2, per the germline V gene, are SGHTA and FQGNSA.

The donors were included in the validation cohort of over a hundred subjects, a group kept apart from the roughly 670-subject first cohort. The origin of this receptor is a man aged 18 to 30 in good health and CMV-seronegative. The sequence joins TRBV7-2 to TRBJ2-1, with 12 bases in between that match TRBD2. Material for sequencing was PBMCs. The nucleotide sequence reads TGTGCCAGCAGCTCGACTAGCGGGGGCTATGAGCAGTTCTTC. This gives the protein CASSSTSGGYEQFF.